A selection of T cell receptor beta chains follows, all from one sample in a study of blood T cell repertoires in COVID-19. Using immunoSEQ multiplex PCR, the repertoire was profiled, and TCRdb retains in-frame clones only, with some absent. The sample contains 150,000 to 200,000 clones, approximately 91% of which appear only once. Material for sequencing was peripheral blood. All receptors derive from a man between 18 and 29 years old with COVID-19, enrolled during active disease. CDR3s include the opening cysteine and the closing phenylalanine or tryptophan. The D gene is left open where the match is weak. Clone sizes are given selectively: once, few, many, or a class where the clone is expanded.

D	V	J	size	DNA	CDR3
TRBD1	TRBV6-6	TRBJ2-1	few	TGTGCCAGCACTGGGGAAAGGCAGGGGGTTTACAATGAGCAGTTCTTC	CASTGERQGVYNEQFF
NA	TRBV20-1	TRBJ1-3	once	TGCAGTGCGGGGAGGGGAAACACCATATATTTT	CSAGRGNTIYF
TRBD2	TRBV10-3	TRBJ2-1	NA	TGTGCCATCACCGGTACTAGCGGGATTGAGCAGTTCTTC	CAITGTSGIEQFF
NA	TRBV7-2	TRBJ1-6	NA	TGTGCCAGCAGCCTAAAAGGGAGGGGTGGTTCACCCCTCCACTTT	CASSLKGRGGSPLHF
NA	TRBV28	TRBJ2-1	NA	TGTGCCAGCACCCCTCAGGTCAGGGGTCCAAATGAGCAGTTCTTC	CASTPQVRGPNEQFF
TRBD1	TRBV4-3	TRBJ2-7	NA	TGCGCCAGCAGCCAAGGGACAGGGGAAACCTACGAGCAGTACTTC	CASSQGTGETYEQYF
NA	TRBV27	TRBJ1-1	NA	TGTGCCAGCGGCCGGGACACCCTTGAAGCTTTCTTT	CASGRDTLEAFF
NA	TRBV28	TRBJ2-3	NA	TGTGCCAGCAGCCTCCTAGCAGATACGCAGTATTTT	CASSLLADTQYF
TRBD1	TRBV29-1	TRBJ2-1	NA	TGCAGCGCCGTGCAGGGGGCGGACGGGCAATCCTACAATGAGCAGTTCTTC	CSAVQGADGQSYNEQFF
TRBD1	TRBV11-2	TRBJ2-7	once	TGTGCCAGCAGCTTAGATGCCGGGACAGGCTACGAGCAGTACTTC	CASSLDAGTGYEQYF
NA	TRBV6-5	TRBJ2-7	NA	TGTGCCAGCAGTTCCCTGGAGGTCTACGAGCAGTACTTC	CASSSLEVYEQYF
TRBD1	TRBV4-3	TRBJ1-2	few	TGCGCCAGCAGCCCTGGACAGGTCGGCTATGGCTACACCTTC	CASSPGQVGYGYTF
TRBD2	TRBV5-1	TRBJ2-1	NA	TGCGCCAGCAGCGCCACTAGCGGGGGTACCTACAATGAGCAGTTCTTC	CASSATSGGTYNEQFF
NA	TRBV19	TRBJ1-6	NA	TGTGCCAGTAGTCCCTGGGGCCGGAGCTCCTATAATTCACCCCTCCACTTT	CASSPWGRSSYNSPLHF
TRBD2	TRBV28	TRBJ2-4	NA	TGTGCCAGCAGGACTAGCCACATTCAGTACTTC	CASRTSHIQYF
TRBD2	TRBV7-3	TRBJ2-2	NA	TGTGCCAGCAGCTTGGGACTAGCGGGAGCTTCCGGGGAGCTGTTTTTT	CASSLGLAGASGELFF
NA	TRBV9	TRBJ1-2	NA	TGTGCCAGCAGCGGCGAAACGGAGGGCTACACCTTC	CASSGETEGYTF
TRBD1	TRBV28	TRBJ1-5	NA	TGTGCCAGCAGTCCCAGGGGGGCCAATCAGCCCCAGCATTTT	CASSPRGANQPQHF
NA	TRBV14	TRBJ1-2	NA	TGTGCCAGCAGCCAAGTTACGGGGGGTGAAAGCTACACCTTC	CASSQVTGGESYTF
NA	TRBV2	TRBJ1-5	NA	TGTGCCAGCAGGGAGGGGAATAGCAATCAGCCCCAGCATTTT	CASREGNSNQPQHF
NA	TRBV11-2	TRBJ2-7	NA	TGTGCCAGCAGCTTGGCACGGGGGAGAGACTACGAGCAGTACTTC	CASSLARGRDYEQYF